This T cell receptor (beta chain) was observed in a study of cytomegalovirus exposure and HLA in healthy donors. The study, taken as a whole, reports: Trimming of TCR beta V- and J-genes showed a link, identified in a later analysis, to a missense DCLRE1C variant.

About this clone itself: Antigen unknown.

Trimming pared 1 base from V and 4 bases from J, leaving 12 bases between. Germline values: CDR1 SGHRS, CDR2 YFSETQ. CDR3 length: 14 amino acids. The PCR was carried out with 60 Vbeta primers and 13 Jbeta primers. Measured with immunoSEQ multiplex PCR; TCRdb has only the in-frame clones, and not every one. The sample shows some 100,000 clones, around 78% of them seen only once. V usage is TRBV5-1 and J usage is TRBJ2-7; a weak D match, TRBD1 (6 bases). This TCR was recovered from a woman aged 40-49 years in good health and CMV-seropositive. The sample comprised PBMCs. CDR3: CASSLQQGIYEQYF. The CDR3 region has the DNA TGCGCCAGCAGCTTGCAACAGGGAATTTACGAGCAGTACTTC.